Listed below are T cell receptor beta chains from one sample, sequenced in a study of T cells after yellow fever vaccination. Each CDR3 protein is one row after TCRdb ran MiXCR on the 5' RACE reads. The table includes about 110,000 distinct CDR3 sequences, around 8% detected once. The sequencing here drew on CD8+ T cells sorted from PBMCs, taken 45 days after the yellow fever booster vaccination. The origin of the receptors is a young man who received the YFV17D yellow fever vaccine. Each CDR3 is given with its conserved first and last residue. The D gene is left open where the match is weak. A clone size is listed for some rows: how often the clone was seen (once, few, many), or a class if it is expanded.

D | size | J | V | CDR3 | DNA
TRBD2 | NA | TRBJ2-7 | TRBV14 | CASSQGWTSAYEQYF | TGTGCCAGCAGCCAAGGGTGGACTAGCGCCTACGAGCAGTACTTC
TRBD2 | many | TRBJ2-7 | TRBV5-1 | CASSLGGSTYEQYF | TGCGCCAGCAGCTTGGGCGGGAGTACCTACGAGCAGTACTTC
TRBD1 | few | TRBJ1-2 | TRBV19 | CASSITGGIDGYTF | TGTGCCAGTAGTATAACAGGGGGCATCGATGGCTACACCTTC
TRBD1 | many | TRBJ2-1 | TRBV12-5 | CASGSPGDRGNEQFF | TGTGCTAGTGGTTCCCCGGGGGACAGGGGCAATGAGCAGTTCTTC
TRBD2 | many | TRBJ2-1 | TRBV4-3 | CASSPGLAGNNEQFF | TGCGCCAGCAGCCCTGGACTAGCGGGTAACAATGAGCAGTTCTTC
NA | many | TRBJ2-2 | TRBV4-3 | CASSRPGAGGELFF | TGCGCCAGCAGCCGTCCCGGGGCAGGCGGGGAGCTGTTTTTT
NA | NA | TRBJ2-2 | TRBV6-5 | CASSYEATNTGELFF | TGTGCCAGCAGTTATGAGGCTACGAACACCGGGGAGCTGTTTTTT
NA | many | TRBJ1-1 | TRBV12-3/TRBV12-4 | CASSSLSRAEAFF | TGTGCCAGCAGTTCCCTAAGCCGTGCTGAAGCTTTCTTT
NA | NA | TRBJ2-3 | TRBV7-6 | CDSSVVSAPSTDTQYF | TGTGACAGCAGCGTGGTCAGCGCACCCAGCACAGATACGCAGTATTTT
NA | NA | TRBJ2-7 | TRBV7-9 | CASSSWTEAYEQYF | TGTGCCAGCAGCTCCTGGACAGAAGCCTACGAGCAGTACTTC
NA | NA | TRBJ1-1 | TRBV2 | CASSLRQMNTEAFF | TGTGCCAGCAGTCTTAGACAGATGAACACTGAAGCTTTCTTT
NA | NA | TRBJ2-5 | TRBV6-6 | CADFPGGSQETQYF | TGTGCCGATTTCCCCGGCGGTTCCCAAGAGACCCAGTACTTC
TRBD2 | NA | TRBJ2-7 | TRBV6-6 | CASGAGGHEQYF | TGTGCCAGCGGTGCGGGAGGGCACGAGCAGTACTTC
NA | many | TRBJ2-5 | TRBV12-3/TRBV12-4 | CASDVLAPGEETQYF | TGTGCCAGCGACGTTCTAGCCCCGGGGGAAGAGACCCAGTACTTC
TRBD2 | NA | TRBJ2-7 | TRBV9 | CASSVGGGLAGYEQYF | TGTGCCAGCAGCGTAGGGGGAGGACTAGCGGGTTACGAGCAGTACTTC
TRBD2 | few | TRBJ2-5 | TRBV15 | CATSSSSSGSLGETQYF | TGTGCCACCAGCAGCAGCTCTAGCGGGAGTCTTGGCGAGACCCAGTACTTC
NA | many | TRBJ1-1 | TRBV27 | CASGANTEAFF | TGTGCCAGCGGGGCTAACACTGAAGCTTTCTTT
TRBD2 | NA | TRBJ2-1 | TRBV11-1 | CASSLEASGRSEFF | TGTGCCAGCAGCTTAGAAGCTAGCGGGCGGTCAGAGTTCTTC
NA | many | TRBJ1-5 | TRBV24-1 | CATSDTYSNQPQHF | TGTGCCACCAGTGACACCTATAGCAATCAGCCCCAGCATTTT
TRBD1 | NA | TRBJ1-4 | TRBV6-5 | CASSPPRQGEMNEKLFF | TGTGCCAGCAGTCCGCCACGACAGGGCGAAATGAATGAAAAACTGTTTTTT
NA | many | TRBJ2-7 | TRBV28 | CASSWTHDYEQYF | TGTGCCAGCAGCTGGACGCATGACTACGAGCAGTACTTC
NA | few | TRBJ1-1 | TRBV7-2 | CASSWSSTEAFF | TGTGCCAGCAGCTGGAGTTCCACTGAAGCTTTCTTT
NA | few | TRBJ2-3 | TRBV7-9 | CASGPAREVDTQYF | TGTGCCAGCGGGCCGGCACGCGAAGTGGATACGCAGTATTTT
TRBD2 | many | TRBJ2-7 | TRBV20-1 | CSARAGLAEPYEQYF | TGCAGTGCTAGAGCGGGACTAGCGGAACCCTACGAGCAGTACTTC
TRBD2 | many | TRBJ2-3 | TRBV6-5 | CASSYTSGSSDTQYF | TGTGCCAGCAGTTACACTAGCGGGAGCTCAGATACGCAGTATTTT
TRBD1 | many | TRBJ1-2 | TRBV7-6 | CASSWGQGINYGYTF | TGTGCCAGCAGCTGGGGACAGGGGATAAACTATGGCTACACCTTC